The rows below give T cell receptor beta chains drawn from one sample of a study of shared clonotypes between healthy human individuals. The assay was immunoSEQ multiplex PCR, and TCRdb's table has in-frame clones only and misses some. The sample holds about 730,000 clones, 55% to 75% seen once. Input material: memory CD4+ T cells sorted from blood. The receptors shown here come from a woman aged 25 to 39 in good health. Each CDR3 is given with its conserved first and last residue. D genes are given only for firm matches. Not all rows give a size; the values are once, few, many and, for expanded clones, a class.

d_gene	abundance	v_gene	j_gene	CDR3aa	CDR3nt
-	few	TRBV5-1	TRBJ2-3	CASRTEGPPDTQYF	TGCGCCAGCAGAACGGAGGGCCCGCCAGATACGCAGTATTTT
TRBD2	-	TRBV2	TRBJ2-5	CASGRREGQETQYF	TGTGCCAGCGGTAGGCGGGAGGGGCAAGAGACCCAGTACTTC
-	-	TRBV19	TRBJ2-3	CASSIVRTDTQYF	TGTGCCAGTAGTATAGTTCGCACAGATACGCAGTATTTT
TRBD1	-	TRBV5-1	TRBJ2-7	CASSTGTGGREQYF	TGCGCCAGCAGCACCGGGACAGGGGGCAGGGAGCAGTACTTC
TRBD2	many	TRBV19	TRBJ2-7	CASSGLADTSYEQYF	TGTGCCAGTAGCGGACTAGCGGATACCTCCTACGAGCAGTACTTC
-	once	TRBV18	TRBJ2-1	CASSPPSAPYNEQFF	TGTGCCAGCTCACCCCCTAGTGCCCCCTACAATGAGCAGTTCTTC
-	once	TRBV30	TRBJ2-3	CAWKPGTDTQYF	TGTGCCTGGAAGCCCGGAACAGATACGCAGTATTTT
-	-	TRBV5-1	TRBJ1-4	CASSLGITNEKLFF	TGCGCCAGCAGCTTGGGGATAACTAATGAAAAACTGTTTTTT
-	-	TRBV10-2	TRBJ1-2	CASSYESYGYTF	TGTGCCAGCAGTTACGAAAGCTATGGCTACACCTTC
TRBD1	few	TRBV11-2	TRBJ2-2	CASSSGTAFTGELFF	TGTGCCAGCAGCTCCGGGACAGCGTTTACCGGGGAGCTGTTTTTT
-	-	TRBV6-6	TRBJ2-7	CASSYSRVLSYEQYF	TGTGCCAGCAGTTACTCGAGGGTCCTCTCCTACGAGCAGTACTTC
-	-	TRBV6-6	TRBJ1-1	CASSYADLTEAFF	TGTGCCAGCAGTTACGCGGACCTCACTGAAGCTTTCTTT
-	few	TRBV15	TRBJ1-5	CATSRYPRGAENDPLNQPQHF	TGTGCCACCAGCAGATACCCCAGGGGCGCTGAAAACGACCCGTTAAATCAGCCCCAGCATTTT
TRBD2	-	TRBV14	TRBJ2-3	CASSQDQRGLAYDTQYF	TGTGCCAGCAGCCAAGACCAGCGCGGACTAGCGTATGATACGCAGTATTTT
-	few	TRBV10-1	TRBJ2-5	CASSESGGGETQYF	TGCGCCAGCAGTGAGTCGGGTGGCGGAGAGACCCAGTACTTC
TRBD2	-	TRBV13	TRBJ2-1	CASSSNPIAGGLNEQFF	TGTGCCAGCAGCTCAAACCCCATAGCGGGAGGGCTCAATGAGCAGTTCTTC
-	-	TRBV28	TRBJ2-7	CASSLLSGDEQYF	TGTGCCAGCAGTTTATTATCCGGGGACGAGCAGTACTTC
-	-	TRBV21-1	TRBJ1-1	CASSNKCGWNRNTEAFF	TGTGCCAGCAGCAATAAATGTGGGTGGAATCGGAACACTGAAGCTTTCTTT
TRBD2	-	TRBV11-2	TRBJ2-1	CASSSRQREGAEQFF	TGTGCCAGCAGCTCCCGCCAGCGGGAGGGCGCTGAGCAGTTCTTC
-	once	TRBV4-2	TRBJ2-3	CASSPQAQGGTDTQYF	TGTGCCAGCAGCCCCCAGGCCCAGGGGGGAACAGATACGCAGTATTTT
TRBD2	-	TRBV7-2	TRBJ2-1	CASSLGLAGGVNEQFF	TGTGCCAGCAGCTTAGGGCTAGCGGGAGGAGTAAATGAGCAGTTCTTC
-	-	TRBV7-2	TRBJ2-2	CASSSVFRGTGELFF	TGTGCCAGCAGCTCCGTCTTCAGGGGCACCGGGGAGCTGTTTTTT
-	-	TRBV4-2	TRBJ2-7	CASSQETSRPYEQYF	TGTGCCAGCAGCCAAGAGACTAGTAGGCCCTACGAGCAGTACTTC
-	-	TRBV7-9	TRBJ2-3	CASSRLGQSTDTQYF	TGTGCCAGCAGCAGATTAGGTCAAAGCACAGATACGCAGTATTTT
-	-	TRBV5-1	TRBJ2-7	CASSSLTYEQYF	TGCGCCAGCAGCTCCTTAACCTACGAGCAGTACTTC